A single T cell receptor (beta chain) is shown here with its context. The target antigen is unknown. Repertoires were generated with immunoSEQ multiplex PCR, while TCRdb's copy carries only in-frame clones and drops some. The table has roughly 2.2 million clones, about 90% seen once. The data were obtained in a study of shared clonotypes between healthy human individuals. Study-level results: Enrolling few donors narrowed the genetic and exposure-history diversity that was represented.

The source material was naive CD4+ T cells from PBMCs. Described subset: CD45RA+ positively selected. The sequence came from a man aged 18 to 29 in good health. Some clones in this sample may be carry-over from other donors' samples.

The CDR3 region has the DNA TGTGCCACCAGCAGAGATCAACCTGGGTCCTACAATGAGCAGTTCTTC. It is translated as CATSRDQPGSYNEQFF. The chain carries TRBV15 and TRBJ2-1; no clear D. The germline CDR1 and CDR2 sequences are LNHNV and YYDKDF (reference sequence). Trimming stripped 0 bases from V and 1 base from J, with 10 bases between. CDR3 size: 16 residues.